The sequence of this TCR beta chain was determined in a study of metastatic and nonmetastatic thyroid tumors. Study overall: Repertoires of blood and of tissue (tumor or nodule) from malignant and benign thyroid patients were compared.

MiXCR reprocessed the PCR reads for TCRdb. Here the sample spans around 34,000 clones, around 17% being singletons. Patients were all untreated before their thyroid surgery. Notes on this clone: One end of the junction varies from germline; a read error may be responsible.

This CDR3 is built from 14 residues. Looked up from germline, CDR1 is KGHDR and CDR2 is SFDVKD. This sequence was found in a female donor with papillary thyroid cancer or a benign thyroid nodule (not recorded which). Some clones in this sample may be carry-over from other donors' samples. J is TRBJ2-1 and V is TRBV24-1; D might be TRBD2 (6 bases). Sequencing was done on a sample of blood. CDR3 region: CATSAPGVDNEQFF. The CDR3 DNA reads TGTGCCACCAGTGCCCCGGGGGTCGACAATGAACAGTTCTTC.